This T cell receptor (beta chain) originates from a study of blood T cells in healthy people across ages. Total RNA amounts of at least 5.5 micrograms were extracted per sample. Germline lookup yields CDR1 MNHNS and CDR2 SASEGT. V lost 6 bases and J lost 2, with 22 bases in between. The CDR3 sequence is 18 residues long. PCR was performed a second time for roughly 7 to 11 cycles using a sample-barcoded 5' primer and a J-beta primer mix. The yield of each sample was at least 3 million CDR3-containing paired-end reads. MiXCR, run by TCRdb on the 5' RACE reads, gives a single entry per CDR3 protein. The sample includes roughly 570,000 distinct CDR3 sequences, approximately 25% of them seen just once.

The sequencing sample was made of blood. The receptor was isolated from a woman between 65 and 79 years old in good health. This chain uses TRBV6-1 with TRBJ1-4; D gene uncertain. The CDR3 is CASSLFGEASVTNEKLFF. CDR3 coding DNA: TGTGCCAGCAGCCTCTTTGGGGAAGCGTCCGTCACTAATGAAAAACTGTTTTTT.